This is a list of T cell receptor beta chains from one sample in a study of memory CD4+ T cells and cytomegalovirus serostatus. This table comes from immunoSEQ multiplex PCR, and its TCRdb copy is limited to in-frame clones, with some not included. Among tens of thousands of clones, over 60% were seen once, and the ten largest hold approximately 1.9%. Sequenced: memory CD4+ T cells from blood. These receptors originate from an adult in good health and CMV-seronegative. The CDR3 runs from the conserved cysteine through the conserved F or W. D genes are given only for firm matches. A clone size is listed for some rows: how often the clone was seen (once, few, many), or a class if it is expanded.

>TRBV6-1|NA|TRBJ2-7|TRBD1
TGTGCCGCGGACAGGGGTACAAGCGAGCAGTACTTC
CAADRGTSEQYF
>TRBV2|NA|TRBJ2-3|NA
TGTGCCAGCAGTGGACAAATACACACAGATACGCAGTATTTT
CASSGQIHTDTQYF
>TRBV28|NA|TRBJ1-5|NA
TGTGCCAGCAGTTTGAAAGAGCTACTAAGCAATCAGCCCCAGCATTTT
CASSLKELLSNQPQHF
>TRBV30|NA|TRBJ2-7|NA
TGTGCCTGGAGCCATTCCTACGAGCAGTACTTC
CAWSHSYEQYF
>TRBV7-2|NA|TRBJ2-7|NA
TGTGCCAGCAGCACTGGCCTCGGCAGGGTGGACGAGCAGTACTTC
CASSTGLGRVDEQYF
>TRBV5-1|once|TRBJ2-7|NA
TGCGCCAGCAGCTTGGCCGGGTCTTGGGAGCAGTACTTC
CASSLAGSWEQYF
>TRBV28|NA|TRBJ2-2|NA
TGTGCCAGCAGTTTAGCCTCGTCCGGGGAGCTGTTTTTT
CASSLASSGELFF
>TRBV7-8|once|TRBJ2-3|TRBD1
TGTGCCAGCAGCTTAGCCCCTCACCCGGGACAGAAGTACACAGATACGCAGTATTTT
CASSLAPHPGQKYTDTQYF
>TRBV5-4|NA|TRBJ2-2|TRBD2
TGTGCCAGTCGACCGGGACTAGCAAACACCGGGGAGCTGTTTTTT
CASRPGLANTGELFF
>TRBV29-1|NA|TRBJ2-6|NA
TGCAGCGTCCAAATCGTCGCAGGGCTCGGGGCCAACGTCCTGACTTTC
CSVQIVAGLGANVLTF
>TRBV5-1|NA|TRBJ2-7|NA
TGCGCCAGCAGCTTGGAGGGATTCAGGTACGAGCAGTACTTC
CASSLEGFRYEQYF
>TRBV5-1|few|TRBJ2-1|TRBD2
TGCGCCAGCAGCTTAGGGACTAGCGGGGCGGATGAGCAGTTCTTC
CASSLGTSGADEQFF
>TRBV6-1|NA|TRBJ1-5|TRBD1
TGTGCCAGCAGTGGCGGACAGGACAATCAGCCCCAGCATTTT
CASSGGQDNQPQHF
>TRBV6-1|NA|TRBJ1-3|NA
TGTGCCAGCAGCCAGCAATTCCTAGGAAACACCATATATTTT
CASSQQFLGNTIYF
>TRBV2|once|TRBJ2-7|TRBD1
TGTGCCAGCAATGGACAGGGGCCCTTATGGTACTTC
CASNGQGPLWYF
>TRBV30|few|TRBJ2-7|NA
TGTGCCTTGACGGTGGGGGGGCTAGACTACGAGCAGTACTTC
CALTVGGLDYEQYF
>TRBV4-2|once|TRBJ1-5|NA
TGTGCCAGCAGCCAAGTGCCAGAGGGAGGGGAGCCCCAGCATTTT
CASSQVPEGGEPQHF
>TRBV11-2|NA|TRBJ1-3|NA
TGTGCCAGCAGCTTGGGTGGCGGGGGTGGAAACACCATATATTTT
CASSLGGGGGNTIYF
>TRBV6-6|NA|TRBJ1-2|NA
TGTGCCAGCAGCTCACGCCTTCCCAACTATGGCTACACCTTC
CASSSRLPNYGYTF
>TRBV10-3|NA|TRBJ1-3|NA
TGTGCCATCGGGACCTCGGACTCTGGAAACACCATATATTTT
CAIGTSDSGNTIYF
>TRBV30|NA|TRBJ2-6|TRBD1
TGTGCCTGGAAGGGACAGGGGGCCTTCTCCTCTGGGGCCAACGTCCTGACTTTC
CAWKGQGAFSSGANVLTF
>TRBV6-1|NA|TRBJ1-5|NA
TGTGCCAGCAGTGAGATATGGGAGAATCAGCCCCAGCATTTT
CASSEIWENQPQHF
>TRBV5-1|NA|TRBJ2-5|NA
TGCGCCAGCAGCTCAACCACAGGGCGAGAGACCCAGTACTTC
CASSSTTGRETQYF
>TRBV27|NA|TRBJ2-1|TRBD2
TGTGCCAGCAGTTCGCTAGCGGGGGGGCCCGATGAGCAGTTCTTC
CASSSLAGGPDEQFF